This T cell receptor (beta chain) was recovered during a study of shared clonotypes between healthy human individuals. CDR3 length: 15 residues. Germline V CDR1 and CDR2: LNHNV, YYDKDF (reference sequence). The V and J ends lost 3 bases and 2 bases respectively, with 11 bases between them. At deep level, the assay was performed. Measured with immunoSEQ multiplex PCR; TCRdb has only the in-frame clones, and not every one. This sample has under 2.5 million clones, with about nine tenths found just once. The chain is built from TRBV15 and TRBJ2-1, with D maybe TRBD2 (6 bases). The sequence derives from a man aged 18 to 29 in good health. Some clones in this sample may be carry-over from other donors' samples. The sample consisted of naive CD4+ T cells from PBMCs. Subset given: CD45RA+ positively selected. The CDR3 protein is CATSRTSVTYNEQFF. In DNA, the CDR3 is TGTGCCACCAGCAGGACTAGTGTCACCTACAATGAGCAGTTCTTC.